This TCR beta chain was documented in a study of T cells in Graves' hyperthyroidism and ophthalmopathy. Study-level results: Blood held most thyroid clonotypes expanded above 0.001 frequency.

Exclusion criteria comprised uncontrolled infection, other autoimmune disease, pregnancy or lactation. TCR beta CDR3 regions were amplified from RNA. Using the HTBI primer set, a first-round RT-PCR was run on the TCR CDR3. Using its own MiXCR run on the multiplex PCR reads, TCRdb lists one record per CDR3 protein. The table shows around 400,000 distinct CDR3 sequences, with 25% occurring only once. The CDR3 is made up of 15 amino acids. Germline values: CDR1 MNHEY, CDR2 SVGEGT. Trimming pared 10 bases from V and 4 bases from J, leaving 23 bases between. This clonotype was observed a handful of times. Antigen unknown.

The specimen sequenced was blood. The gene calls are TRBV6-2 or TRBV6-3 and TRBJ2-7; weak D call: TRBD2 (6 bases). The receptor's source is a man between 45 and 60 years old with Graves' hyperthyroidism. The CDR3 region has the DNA TGTGCCATCAGGGCAGCGGTCGGGGCGGGGTACGAGCAGTACTTC. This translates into CAIRAAVGAGYEQYF.